This entry concerns a single T cell receptor (beta chain). The antigen is undetermined. These data belong to a study of regulatory dendritic cells for organ transplantation. Study results and caveats: Memory CD8+ clonal expansion seemed more limited with regulatory than mature dendritic cells. Resting memory CD8+ T cells held the most alloreactive clonotypes. Naive CD4+ and CD8+ repertoires were highly diverse; memory CD8+ was most oligoclonal. The authors noted considerable between-person heterogeneity in alloreactive memory CD8+ cells.

The junction had 8 bases not matched to a gene; V was cut back by 0 bases and J by 4 bases. The CDR3 runs 16 residues. Germline CDR1 and CDR2: LGHNA and YSLEER. This table comes from immunoSEQ multiplex PCR, and its TCRdb copy is limited to in-frame clones, with some not included. The table includes around 30,000 clones, 82% detected once. Sequenced material: naive CD8+ T cells from blood. Indicated subset: CD45RA+ naive T cells. V and J are TRBV4-3 and TRBJ1-2; the match to TRBD1 covers 7 bases. The origin of this receptor is a human donor in good health. CDR3 region: CASSQDLQGRIYGYTF. The CDR3 DNA reads as TGCGCCAGCAGCCAAGATCTACAGGGGCGTATCTATGGCTACACCTTC.